This T cell receptor (beta chain) was identified during a study of T-cell memory formation after mild COVID-19. Overall study context: Largely, TCR clusters stayed within a single donor.

As for this clonotype: The target antigen is unknown.

Study observations and caveats: In pre-infection memory, a portion of responding clones appeared, which suggested that cross-reactive memory joined. Balance between CD4 and CD8 was seen in clones contracting day 15 to 85, and a CD4+ lean was seen in later expanders.

After 5'RACE with constant-segment primers, TCR alpha and TCR beta cDNA libraries carrying sample barcodes and UMIs were obtained. TCRdb called the 5' RACE reads again in MiXCR, with one record for every CDR3 protein. The table shows fewer than 450,000 distinct CDR3 sequences, with 20% to 25% occurring only once. The sequencing sample was made of PBMCs or a T cell subset sorted from them (not recorded which). This receptor was taken from an adult woman who had mild COVID-19 (a few samples of this study predate the infection). Cell type and time point are not known.

The CDR3 sequence is CASSLRQGATEAFF. In nucleotides, the CDR3 is TGTGCCAGCAGCCTCAGACAGGGAGCCACTGAAGCTTTCTTT. V is TRBV11-2 and J is TRBJ1-1; 7 nucleotides agree with TRBD1. The V gene's germline CDR1 is SGHAT and CDR2 FQNNGV. This CDR3 has 14 amino acids. V shed 5 bases and J 4 bases; nucleotides not matched to a gene: 7.